This T cell receptor (beta chain) was profiled in a study of T cell repertoires in cytomegalovirus infection. Study-level background: It was the public TCR beta signatures that indicated both CMV infection and matching HLA type. Overall study results and limits: There were HLA-C-restricted CMV-specific TCR beta clonotypes dominating the ex vivo response.

The germline V gene has CDR1 SGHTA and CDR2 FQGNSA. The CDR3 sequence is 12 residues long. The V gene lost 2 bases and the J gene lost 9 bases, with 8 bases spanning the gap. TCRdb reanalysed the reads using MiXCR and keeps one entry per CDR3 protein. Of 400,000 or so distinct CDR3 sequences in the sample, around 18% were seen once. The table lists this clonotype with many counts. Its antigen is not known. The chain is built from TRBV7-2 and TRBJ2-1; D not certain. The specimen was PBMCs. This clonotype originated in a human donor in good health (CMV status not recorded). Some clones in this sample may be carry-over from other donors' samples. The CDR3 loop is CASSLQYSEQFF. The CDR3, as DNA: TGTGCCAGCAGCTTACAATATAGTGAGCAGTTCTTC. Together with reference TRBV7-2 and TRBJ2-1, the CDR3 gives the full variable domain: GAGVSQSPSNKVTEKGKDVELRCDPISGHTALYWYRQSLGQGLEFLIYFQGNSAPDKSGLPSDRFSAERTGGSVSTLTIQRTQQEDSAVYLCASSLQYSEQFFGPGTRLTVL.